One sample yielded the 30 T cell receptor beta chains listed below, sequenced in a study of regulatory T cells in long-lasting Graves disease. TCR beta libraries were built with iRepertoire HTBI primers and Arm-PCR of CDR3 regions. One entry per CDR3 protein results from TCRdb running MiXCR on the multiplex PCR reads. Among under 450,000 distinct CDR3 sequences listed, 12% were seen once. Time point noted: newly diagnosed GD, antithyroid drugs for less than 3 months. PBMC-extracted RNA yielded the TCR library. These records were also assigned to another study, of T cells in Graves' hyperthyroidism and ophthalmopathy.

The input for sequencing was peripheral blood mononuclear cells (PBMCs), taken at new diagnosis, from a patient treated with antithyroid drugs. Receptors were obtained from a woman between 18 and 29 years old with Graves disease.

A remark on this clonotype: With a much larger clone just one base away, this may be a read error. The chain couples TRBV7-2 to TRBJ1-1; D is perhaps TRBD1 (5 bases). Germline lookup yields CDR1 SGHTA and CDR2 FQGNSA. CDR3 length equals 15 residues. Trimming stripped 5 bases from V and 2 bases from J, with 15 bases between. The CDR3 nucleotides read TGTGCCAGCAGCCCCGGGGGACGGGGAAACACTGAAGCTTTCTTT. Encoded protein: CASSPGGRGNTEAFF.

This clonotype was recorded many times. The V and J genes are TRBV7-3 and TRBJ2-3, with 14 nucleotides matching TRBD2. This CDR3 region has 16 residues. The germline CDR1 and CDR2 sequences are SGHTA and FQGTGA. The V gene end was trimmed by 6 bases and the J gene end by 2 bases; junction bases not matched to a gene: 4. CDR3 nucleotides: TGTGCCAGCAGTAGGACTAGCGGGGGGTCCACAGATACGCAGTATTTT. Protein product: CASSRTSGGSTDTQYF. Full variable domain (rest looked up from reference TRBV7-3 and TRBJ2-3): GAGVSQTPSNKVTEKGKYVELRCDPISGHTALYWYRQSLGQGPEFLIYFQGTGAADDSGLPNDRFFAVRPEGSVSTLKIQRTERGDSAVYLCASSRTSGGSTDTQYFGPGTRLTVL.

The chain's CDR3 is CASRGVLDTQYF. The CDR3 DNA is TGTGCCAGCAGGGGGGTTTTAGATACGCAGTATTTT. V gene TRBV27 combines with J gene TRBJ2-3; D is possibly TRBD1 or TRBD2 (5 bases each). Germline V lookup: CDR1 MNHEY, CDR2 SMNVEV (reference sequence). Trimming pared 6 bases from V and 5 bases from J, leaving 9 bases between. The CDR3 is 12 amino acids.

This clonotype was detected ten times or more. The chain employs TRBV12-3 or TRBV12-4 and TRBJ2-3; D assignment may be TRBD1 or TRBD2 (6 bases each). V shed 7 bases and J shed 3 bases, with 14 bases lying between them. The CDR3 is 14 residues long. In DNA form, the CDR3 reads TGTGCCAGCAAGGGGGGAGTCAGGACAGATACGCAGTATTTT. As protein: CASKGGVRTDTQYF.

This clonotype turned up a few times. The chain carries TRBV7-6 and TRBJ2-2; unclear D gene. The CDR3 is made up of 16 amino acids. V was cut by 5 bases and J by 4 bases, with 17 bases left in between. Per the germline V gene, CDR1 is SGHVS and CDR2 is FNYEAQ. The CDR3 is CASSPLYPDVTGELFF. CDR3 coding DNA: TGTGCCAGCAGCCCACTATATCCGGACGTCACCGGGGAGCTGTTTTTT.

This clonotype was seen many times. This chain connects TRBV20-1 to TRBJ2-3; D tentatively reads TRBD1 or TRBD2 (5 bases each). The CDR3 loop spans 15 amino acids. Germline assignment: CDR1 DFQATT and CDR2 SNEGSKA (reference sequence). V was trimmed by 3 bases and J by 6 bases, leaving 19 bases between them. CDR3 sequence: CSASGMTGPTDTQYF. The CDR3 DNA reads TGCAGTGCTAGTGGGATGACGGGGCCAACGGATACGCAGTATTTT.

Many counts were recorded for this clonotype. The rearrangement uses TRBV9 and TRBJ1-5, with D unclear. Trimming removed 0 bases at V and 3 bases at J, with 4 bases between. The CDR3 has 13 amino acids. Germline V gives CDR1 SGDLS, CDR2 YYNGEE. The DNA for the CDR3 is TGTGCCAGCAGCGTAGCCATCAATCAGCCCCAGCATTTT. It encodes CASSVAINQPQHF.

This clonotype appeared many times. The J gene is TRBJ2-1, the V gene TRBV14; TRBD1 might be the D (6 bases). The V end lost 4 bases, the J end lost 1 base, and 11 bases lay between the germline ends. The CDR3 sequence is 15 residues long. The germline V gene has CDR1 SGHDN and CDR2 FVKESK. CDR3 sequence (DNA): TGTGCCAGCAGCCCACTCAGGGGTTCCTACAATGAGCAGTTCTTC. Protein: CASSPLRGSYNEQFF.

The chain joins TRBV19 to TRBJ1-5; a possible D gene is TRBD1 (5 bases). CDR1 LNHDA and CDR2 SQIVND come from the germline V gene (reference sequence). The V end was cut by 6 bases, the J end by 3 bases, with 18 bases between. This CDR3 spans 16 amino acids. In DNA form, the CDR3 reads TGTGCCAGTAGCGGGGGTAGAGGGCTCATCAATCAGCCCCAGCATTTT. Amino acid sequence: CASSGGRGLINQPQHF. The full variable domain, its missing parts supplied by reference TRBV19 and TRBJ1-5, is DGGITQSPKYLFRKEGQNVTLSCEQNLNHDAMYWYRQDPGQGLRLIYYSQIVNDFQKGDIAEGYSVSREKKESFPLTVTSAQKNPTAFYLCASSGGRGLINQPQHFGDGTRLSIL.

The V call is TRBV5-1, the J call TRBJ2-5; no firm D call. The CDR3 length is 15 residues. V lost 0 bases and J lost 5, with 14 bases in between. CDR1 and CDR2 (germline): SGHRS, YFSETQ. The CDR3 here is CASSLDFKAWETQYF. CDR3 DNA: TGCGCCAGCAGCTTGGATTTTAAGGCATGGGAGACCCAGTACTTC.

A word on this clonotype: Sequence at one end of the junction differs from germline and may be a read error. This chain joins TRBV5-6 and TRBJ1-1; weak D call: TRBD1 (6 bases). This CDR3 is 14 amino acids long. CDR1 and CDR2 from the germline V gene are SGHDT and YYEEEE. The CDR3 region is CASSGGFGDTGAFF. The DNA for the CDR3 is TGTGCCAGCAGCGGTGGGTTTGGGGACACTGGAGCTTTCTTT.

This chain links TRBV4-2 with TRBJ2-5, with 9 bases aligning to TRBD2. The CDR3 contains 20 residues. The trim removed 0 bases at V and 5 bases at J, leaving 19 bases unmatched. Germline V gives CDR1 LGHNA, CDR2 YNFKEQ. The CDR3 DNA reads TGTGCCAGCAGCCAAGAAGGGGCTGGCGGGAGGGCCCTCCGCGGGGAGACCCAGTACTTC. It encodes CASSQEGAGGRALRGETQYF.

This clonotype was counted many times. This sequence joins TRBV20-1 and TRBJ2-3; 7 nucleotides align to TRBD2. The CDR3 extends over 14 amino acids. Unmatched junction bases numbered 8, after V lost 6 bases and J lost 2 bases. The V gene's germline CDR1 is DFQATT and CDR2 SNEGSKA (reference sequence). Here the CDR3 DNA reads TGCAGTGCCTTACTAGCGAGTTTCACAGATACGCAGTATTTT. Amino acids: CSALLASFTDTQYF.

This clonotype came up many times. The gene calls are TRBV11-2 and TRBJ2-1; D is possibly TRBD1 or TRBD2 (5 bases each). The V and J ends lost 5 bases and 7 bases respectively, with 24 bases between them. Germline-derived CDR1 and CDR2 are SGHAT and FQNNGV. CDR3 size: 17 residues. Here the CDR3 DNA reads TGTGCCAGCAGCCGAAGACCGGGACCCCGCTGGGGGAATGAGCAGTTCTTC. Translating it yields CASSRRPGPRWGNEQFF.

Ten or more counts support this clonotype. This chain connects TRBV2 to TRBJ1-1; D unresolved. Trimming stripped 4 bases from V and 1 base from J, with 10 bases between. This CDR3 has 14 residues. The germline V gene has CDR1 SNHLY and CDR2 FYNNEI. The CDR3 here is CASSGIGWNTEAFF. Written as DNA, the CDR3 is TGTGCCAGCAGTGGAATCGGTTGGAACACTGAAGCTTTCTTT.

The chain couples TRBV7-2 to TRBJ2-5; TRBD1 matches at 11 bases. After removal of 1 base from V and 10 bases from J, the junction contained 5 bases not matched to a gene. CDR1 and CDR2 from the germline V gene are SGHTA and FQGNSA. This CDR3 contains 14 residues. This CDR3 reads CASSLEGGTGGQYF. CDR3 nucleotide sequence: TGTGCCAGCAGCTTAGAAGGCGGGACAGGGGGCCAGTACTTC.

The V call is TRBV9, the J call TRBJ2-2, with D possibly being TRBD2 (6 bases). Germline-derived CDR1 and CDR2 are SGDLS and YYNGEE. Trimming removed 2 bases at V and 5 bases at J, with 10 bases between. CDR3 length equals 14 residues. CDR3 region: CASSVGSGTGELFF. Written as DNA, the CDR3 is TGTGCCAGCAGCGTCGGGAGCGGAACCGGGGAGCTGTTTTTT.

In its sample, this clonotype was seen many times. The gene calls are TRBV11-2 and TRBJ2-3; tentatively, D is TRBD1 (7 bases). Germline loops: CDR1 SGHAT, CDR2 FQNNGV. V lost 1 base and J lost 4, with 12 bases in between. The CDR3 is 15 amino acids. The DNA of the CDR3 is TGTGCCAGCAGCTTAGGGGTCAGGGGGGCAGATACGCAGTATTTT. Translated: CASSLGVRGADTQYF.

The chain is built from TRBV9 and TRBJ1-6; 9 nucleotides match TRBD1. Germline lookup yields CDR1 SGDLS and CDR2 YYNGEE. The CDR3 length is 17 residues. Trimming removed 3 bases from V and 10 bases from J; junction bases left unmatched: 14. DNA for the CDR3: TGTGCCAGCAGCGCCTCAACCCCGGGACAGGGAGTCTCACCCCTCCACTTT. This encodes CASSASTPGQGVSPLHF.

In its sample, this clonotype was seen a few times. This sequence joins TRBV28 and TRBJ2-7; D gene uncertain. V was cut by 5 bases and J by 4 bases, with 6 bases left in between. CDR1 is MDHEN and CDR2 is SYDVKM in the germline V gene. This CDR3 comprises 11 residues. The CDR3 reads CASSIHYEQYF. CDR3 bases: TGTGCCAGCAGTATCCATTACGAGCAGTACTTC.

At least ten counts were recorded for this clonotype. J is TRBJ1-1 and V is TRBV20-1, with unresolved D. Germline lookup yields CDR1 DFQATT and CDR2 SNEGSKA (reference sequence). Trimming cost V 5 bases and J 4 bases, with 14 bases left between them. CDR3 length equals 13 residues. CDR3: CSAEYVEVTEAFF. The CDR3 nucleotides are TGCAGTGCTGAATATGTGGAGGTCACTGAAGCTTTCTTT.

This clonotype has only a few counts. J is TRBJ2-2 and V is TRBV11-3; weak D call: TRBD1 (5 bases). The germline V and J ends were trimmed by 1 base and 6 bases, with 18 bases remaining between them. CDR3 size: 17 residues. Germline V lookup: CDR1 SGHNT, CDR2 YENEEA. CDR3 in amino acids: CASSLGGRQGSAGELFF. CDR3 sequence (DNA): TGTGCCAGCAGCTTAGGGGGTCGGCAGGGATCCGCCGGGGAGCTGTTTTTT.

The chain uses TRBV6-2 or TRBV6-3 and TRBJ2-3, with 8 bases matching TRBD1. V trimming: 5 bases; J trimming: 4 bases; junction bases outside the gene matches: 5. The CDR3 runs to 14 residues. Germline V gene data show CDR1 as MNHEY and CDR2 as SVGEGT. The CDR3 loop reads CASSDPTGADTQYF. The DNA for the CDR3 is TGTGCCAGCAGTGACCCGACAGGGGCAGATACGCAGTATTTT.

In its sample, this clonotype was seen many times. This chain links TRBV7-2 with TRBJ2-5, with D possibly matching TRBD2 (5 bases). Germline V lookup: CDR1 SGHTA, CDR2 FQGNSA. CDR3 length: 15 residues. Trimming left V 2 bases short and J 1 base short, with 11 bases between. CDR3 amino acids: CASSLYRGIQETQYF. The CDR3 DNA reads TGTGCCAGCAGCTTATACCGGGGAATCCAAGAGACCCAGTACTTC.

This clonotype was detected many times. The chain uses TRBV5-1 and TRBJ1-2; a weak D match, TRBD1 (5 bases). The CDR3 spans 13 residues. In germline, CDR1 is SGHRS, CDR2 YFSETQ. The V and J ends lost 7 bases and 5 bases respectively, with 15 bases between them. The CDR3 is CASGTAGTYGYTF. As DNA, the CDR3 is TGCGCCAGCGGGACGGCGGGGACTTATGGCTACACCTTC.

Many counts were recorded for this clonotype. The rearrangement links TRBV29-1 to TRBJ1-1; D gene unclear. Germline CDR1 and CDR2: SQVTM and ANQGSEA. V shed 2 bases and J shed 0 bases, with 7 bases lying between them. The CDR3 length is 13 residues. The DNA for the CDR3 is TGCAGCGTTGAACCCAGACTGAACACTGAAGCTTTCTTT. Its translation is CSVEPRLNTEAFF. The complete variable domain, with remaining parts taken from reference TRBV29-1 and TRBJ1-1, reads SAVISQKPSRDICQRGTSLTIQCQVDSQVTMMFWYRQQPGQSLTLIATANQGSEATYESGFVIDKFPISRPNLTFSTLTVSNMSPEDSSIYLCSVEPRLNTEAFFGQGTRLTVV.

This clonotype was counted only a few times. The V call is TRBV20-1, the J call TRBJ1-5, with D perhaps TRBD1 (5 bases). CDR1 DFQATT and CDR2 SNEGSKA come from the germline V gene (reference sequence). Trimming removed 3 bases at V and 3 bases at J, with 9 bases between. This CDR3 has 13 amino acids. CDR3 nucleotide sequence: TGCAGTGCTAGGGGGCAGGACAATCAGCCCCAGCATTTT. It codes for CSARGQDNQPQHF.

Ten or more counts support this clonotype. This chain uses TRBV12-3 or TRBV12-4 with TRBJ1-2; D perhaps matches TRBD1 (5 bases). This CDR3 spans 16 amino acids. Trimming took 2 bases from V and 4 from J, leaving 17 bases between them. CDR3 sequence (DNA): TGTGCCAGCAGTTTATTCGGGGCCCCGCCGGCCTATGGCTACACCTTC. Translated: CASSLFGAPPAYGYTF.

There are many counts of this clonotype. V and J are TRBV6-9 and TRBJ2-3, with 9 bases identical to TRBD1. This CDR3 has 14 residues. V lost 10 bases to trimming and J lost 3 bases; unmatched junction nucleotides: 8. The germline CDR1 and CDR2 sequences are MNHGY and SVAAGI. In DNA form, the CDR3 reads TGTGCCAACACCGGGACAGGGAGGACAGATACGCAGTATTTT. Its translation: CANTGTGRTDTQYF.

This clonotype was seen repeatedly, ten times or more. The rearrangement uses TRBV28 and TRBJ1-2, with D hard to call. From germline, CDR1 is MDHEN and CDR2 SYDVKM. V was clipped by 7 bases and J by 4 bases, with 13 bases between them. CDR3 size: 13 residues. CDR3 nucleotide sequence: TGTGCCAGCATTCGCAAGAACTCCTATGGCTACACCTTC. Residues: CASIRKNSYGYTF.